Each of the 32 T cell receptor beta chains below was sequenced from the same sample in a study of PD-1 blockade in classical Hodgkin lymphoma (dated by TCRdb to about 2020). The time point tag for this specimen amounts to: cycle 1 day 1 (C1D1), immediately before nivolumab initiation. Relapse after autologous stem cell transplantation had occurred in all trial patients, and cohorts A, B and C were distinguished by prior brentuximab vedotin exposure. The library was obtained by the immunoSEQ multiplex PCR assay. In TCRdb, the immuneACCESS table is reduced to in-frame sequences with V and J assigned. These tables do not hold every clone; where another copy was compared, an unresolved V gene accounts for under half, and the others remain unexplained. Recorded for this sample are 11,000 to 15,000 clones; 82% of them occurred a single time. The leading ten clones occupy 4.1% of the sample. Here the sequenced sample was peripheral blood mononuclear cells (PBMCs), taken at baseline. Receptors were obtained from a human donor with classical Hodgkin lymphoma.

V and J are TRBV28 and TRBJ2-3, with D unresolved. V lost 1 base and J lost 2, with 10 bases in between. This CDR3 comprises 15 residues. CDR1 and CDR2 from the germline V gene are MDHEN and SYDVKM. CDR3 region: CASSLFKVVTDTQYF. CDR3 in DNA: TGTGCCAGCAGTTTATTTAAGGTTGTCACAGATACGCAGTATTTT.

The chain is built from TRBV5-1 and TRBJ1-5; no clear D. The CDR3 totals 16 residues. The V end lost 4 bases, the J end lost 2 bases, and 16 bases lay between the germline ends. From germline, CDR1 is SGHRS and CDR2 YFSETQ. The CDR3 reads CASSQLPLGGNQPQHF. The CDR3 nucleotides are TGCGCCAGCAGCCAGTTGCCACTCGGGGGCAATCAGCCCCAGCATTTT.

This chain connects TRBV27 to TRBJ1-5; a possible D gene is TRBD1 (5 bases). Germline V lookup: CDR1 MNHEY, CDR2 SMNVEV (reference sequence). Trimming stripped 6 bases from V and 6 bases from J, with 15 bases between. This CDR3 contains 14 residues. The CDR3 nucleotides read TGTGCCAGCAGCATGACCCGGGGGATTCAGCCCCAGCATTTT. This translates into CASSMTRGIQPQHF.

The V call is TRBV2, the J call TRBJ1-1; D is possibly TRBD1 (5 bases). The germline V and J ends were trimmed by 1 base and 9 bases, with 6 bases remaining between them. CDR3 length: 11 residues. The V gene's germline CDR1 is SNHLY and CDR2 FYNNEI. The CDR3 sequence is CASSEEGKAFF. The CDR3 bases are TGTGCCAGCAGTGAAGAGGGGAAAGCTTTCTTT.

The chain uses TRBV6-4 and TRBJ2-1; 8 bases map to TRBD2. The CDR3 contains 15 residues. V trimming: 0 bases; J trimming: 5 bases; junction bases outside the gene matches: 3. Germline values: CDR1 MRHNA, CDR2 SNTAGT. The CDR3 DNA sequence: TGTGCCAGCAGTGACTCTAGCGGGATGAACAATGAGCAGTTCTTC. It translates to CASSDSSGMNNEQFF.

This chain joins TRBV11-2 and TRBJ2-1; 7 bases map to TRBD2. The CDR3 covers 16 residues. Germline-derived CDR1 and CDR2 are SGHAT and FQNNGV. V was clipped by 5 bases and J by 0 bases; unmatched bases: 7. CDR3 loop: CASSAPGLSSYNEQFF. The CDR3 DNA sequence: TGTGCCAGCAGCGCCCCGGGACTAAGCTCCTACAATGAGCAGTTCTTC.

The chain combines TRBV7-6 with TRBJ2-3; no clear D gene. This CDR3 spans 13 amino acids. Trimming cost V 1 base and J 3 bases, with 5 bases left between them. Germline V gene sequence: CDR1 SGHVS, CDR2 FNYEAQ. CDR3 sequence (DNA): TGTGCCAGCAGCTTAGGGTTAACAGATACGCAGTATTTT. It translates to CASSLGLTDTQYF.

This clone was counted a few times. J is TRBJ1-4 and V is TRBV4-3; 9 nucleotides line up with TRBD1. V shed 0 bases, J shed 8 bases, and the junction held 10 bases outside the gene matches. Germline CDR1 LGHNA, CDR2 YSLEER. CDR3 length: 17 residues. The chain's CDR3 is CASSQDPAGTGNEKLFF. The DNA of the CDR3 is TGCGCCAGCAGCCAAGACCCTGCCGGGACAGGGAACGAAAAACTGTTTTTT.

This chain uses TRBV5-1 with TRBJ2-7; D possibly corresponds to TRBD1 (5 bases). V lost 0 bases to trimming and J lost 1 base, with 8 bases between them. This CDR3 contains 14 residues. The germline CDR1 and CDR2 sequences are SGHRS and YFSETQ. CDR3 in DNA: TGCGCCAGCAGCTTGGGCCGACAGTCCTACGAGCAGTACTTC. Protein product: CASSLGRQSYEQYF. Filled out from reference TRBV5-1 and TRBJ2-7, the complete variable domain reads KAGVTQTPRYLIKTRGQQVTLSCSPISGHRSVSWYQQTPGQGLQFLFEYFSETQRNKGNFPGRFSGRQFSNSRSEMNVSTLELGDSALYLCASSLGRQSYEQYFGPGTRLTVT.

V gene TRBV7-3 combines with J gene TRBJ1-1, with unresolved D. With 0 bases removed from V and 2 bases from J, the gap between germline ends came to 10 bases. CDR3 length equals 15 residues. The germline gives CDR1 SGHTA, CDR2 FQGTGA. CDR3 loop: CASSLTAFGNTEAFF. DNA for the CDR3: TGTGCCAGCAGCTTAACCGCGTTCGGCAACACTGAAGCTTTCTTT.

This clone is a singleton in its sample. This rearrangement joins TRBV19 to TRBJ1-5, with 9 bases aligning to TRBD1. This CDR3 contains 15 residues. Germline trimming cut 5 bases from V and 2 bases from J; bases unmatched to any gene: 4. Per germline, CDR1 LNHDA and CDR2 SQIVND (reference sequence). DNA of the CDR3: TGTGCCAGTAGTGACAGGGGGTTTGGCAATCAGCCCCAGCATTTT. Its protein is CASSDRGFGNQPQHF.

This clone came up once. The chain is built from TRBV27 and TRBJ2-7, with D possibly being TRBD1 (6 bases). Germline CDR1 is MNHEY and CDR2 is SMNVEV (reference sequence). This CDR3 is built from 13 residues. Between the trimmed V and J ends, which lost 4 bases and 5 bases, there was a span of 12 bases. CDR3 in amino acids: CASSWTARHEQYF. The CDR3 region has the DNA TGTGCCAGCAGTTGGACAGCTCGCCACGAGCAGTACTTC.

This clone was seen just once. V and J are TRBV6-1 and TRBJ2-2; D possibly corresponds to TRBD2 (6 bases). V was clipped by 7 bases and J by 1 base, with 10 bases between them. Germline V gives CDR1 MNHNS, CDR2 SASEGT. The CDR3 extends over 14 amino acids. CDR3: CASTRDLNTGELFF. The DNA for the CDR3 is TGTGCCAGCACGCGGGATCTGAACACCGGGGAGCTGTTTTTT.

V and J are TRBV19 and TRBJ1-1, with a tentative D call TRBD1 (5 bases). Germline V CDR1 and CDR2: LNHDA, SQIVND (reference sequence). CDR3 length: 13 amino acids. V lost 9 bases to trimming and J lost 5 bases, with 16 bases between them. The CDR3 is CASGVGRGTEAFF. The CDR3 bases are TGTGCCAGCGGCGTTGGGAGGGGTACTGAAGCTTTCTTT. The full variable domain, rest sourced from reference TRBV19 and TRBJ1-1, is DGGITQSPKYLFRKEGQNVTLSCEQNLNHDAMYWYRQDPGQGLRLIYYSQIVNDFQKGDIAEGYSVSREKKESFPLTVTSAQKNPTAFYLCASGVGRGTEAFFGQGTRLTVV.

By proportion, this clone is medium-sized. This chain links TRBV6-5 with TRBJ1-1; 7 bases are shared with TRBD1. This CDR3 spans 14 amino acids. The V and J ends lost 5 bases and 4 bases, in that order; junction bases with no gene match: 7. The germline V gene encodes CDR1 MNHEY and CDR2 SVGAGI. CDR3 region: CASSKRQGPTEAFF. The CDR3, as DNA: TGTGCCAGCAGTAAGAGACAGGGCCCCACTGAAGCTTTCTTT.

The chain has TRBV10-3 and TRBJ1-5; tentative D call: TRBD1 (6 bases). CDR3 length: 12 amino acids. Germline V gene sequence: CDR1 ENHRY, CDR2 SYGVKD. V was pared by 2 bases and J by 11 bases, with 10 bases between. The CDR3, as DNA: TGTGCCATCAGTGAGGGGGGCTCGGCCCAGCATTTT. Its protein product is CAISEGGSAQHF.

Only one count was recorded for this clone. The V and J genes are TRBV4-1 and TRBJ2-7, with D perhaps matching TRBD1 (5 bases). The CDR3 loop spans 16 amino acids. In germline, CDR1 is MGHRA, CDR2 YSYEKL. Deletions cut 1 base from V and 5 bases from J, with 18 bases between. The CDR3 spells CASSQGSQGFRDEQYF. The CDR3 region has the DNA TGCGCCAGCAGCCAAGGCTCGCAGGGTTTCAGGGACGAGCAGTACTTC.

This clone was seen a handful of times. This chain links TRBV27 with TRBJ1-6; D gene ambiguous. This CDR3 is 12 amino acids long. Germline V gene lookup returns CDR1 MNHEY and CDR2 SMNVEV (reference sequence). The germline V and J ends were trimmed by 7 bases and 6 bases, with 7 bases remaining between them. The CDR3: CASNDLNSPLHF. The DNA of the CDR3 is TGTGCCAGCAATGACCTTAATTCACCCCTCCACTTT.

This chain links TRBV19 with TRBJ2-1; the D gene is possibly TRBD2 (7 bases). Germline V lookup: CDR1 LNHDA, CDR2 SQIVND (reference sequence). Deletions cut 4 bases from V and 4 bases from J, with 17 bases between. CDR3 size: 16 residues. CDR3 nucleotide sequence: TGTGCCAGTAGTACCCTCTTAGGGGGGGTTTACAATGAGCAGTTCTTC. Translation gives CASSTLLGGVYNEQFF.

The V call is TRBV4-2, the J call TRBJ2-3; 9 bases map to TRBD2. The germline CDR1 and CDR2 sequences are LGHNA and YNFKEQ. Trimming removed 4 bases from V and 4 bases from J; junction bases left unmatched: 6. This CDR3 has 15 residues. In DNA form, the CDR3 reads TGTGCCAGCAGCCCCGGGGCGGGGGGGCCAGATACGCAGTATTTT. Its translation: CASSPGAGGPDTQYF.

The chain employs TRBV2 and TRBJ2-2; TRBD2 aligns across 7 bases. The trim removed 8 bases at V and 0 bases at J, leaving 9 bases unmatched. Germline V gene data show CDR1 as SNHLY and CDR2 as FYNNEI. The CDR3 runs 16 residues. CDR3 DNA: TGTGCCAGCGGTGCTATAGCGGGTGCGAACACCGGGGAGCTGTTTTTT. Translating it yields CASGAIAGANTGELFF.

The rearrangement uses TRBV4-3 and TRBJ1-5; no definite D call. CDR1 and CDR2 (germline): LGHNA, YSLEER. The V gene lost 0 bases and the J gene lost 6 bases, with 6 bases spanning the gap. The CDR3 extends over 13 amino acids. CDR3 DNA: TGCGCCAGCAGCCAAGAGGTCGGTCAGCCCCAGCATTTT. Protein product: CASSQEVGQPQHF.

CDR3 protein: CASSMEGTAYEQYF. The CDR3 nucleotides are TGTGCCAGTAGTATGGAGGGAACTGCTTACGAGCAGTACTTC. This chain joins TRBV19 and TRBJ2-7, with D possibly being TRBD2 (6 bases). The germline V gene has CDR1 LNHDA and CDR2 SQIVND (reference sequence). This CDR3 has 14 residues. Deletions cut 3 bases from V and 4 bases from J, with 13 bases between.

The chain couples TRBV5-6 to TRBJ1-6; D not certain. Germline CDR1 SGHDT, CDR2 YYEEEE. CDR3 size: 11 residues. Trimming took off 4 bases at V and 6 bases at J, with 2 bases between the two ends. The DNA of the CDR3 is TGTGCCAGCAGCCGTAATTCACCCCTCCACTTT. Protein sequence: CASSRNSPLHF.

The gene calls are TRBV28 and TRBJ2-1; the D gene could be TRBD1 or TRBD2 (5 bases each). The CDR3 covers 16 residues. Germline V gives CDR1 MDHEN, CDR2 SYDVKM. V lost 2 bases to trimming and J lost 0 bases, with 11 bases between them. The DNA of the CDR3 is TGTGCCAGCAGTTTACCAGGGAGAAGCTCCTACAATGAGCAGTTCTTC. Its translation: CASSLPGRSSYNEQFF.

The rearrangement uses TRBV10-3 and TRBJ1-6, with 8 nucleotides matching TRBD1. Germline CDR1 ENHRY, CDR2 SYGVKD. The CDR3 loop spans 13 amino acids. V gave up 8 bases and J gave up 6 bases; unmatched junction bases: 3. The CDR3, as DNA: TGTGCCATCGCAGGGGGCCCTAATTCACCCCTCCACTTT. Translated, it gives CAIAGGPNSPLHF.

The chain carries TRBV5-1 and TRBJ1-3; D call uncertain. The V end lost 2 bases, the J end lost 4 bases, and 16 bases lay between the germline ends. The germline gives CDR1 SGHRS, CDR2 YFSETQ. This CDR3 spans 16 amino acids. CDR3 nucleotide sequence: TGCGCCAGCAGCTTTTGGGGTGACTCTGGGGGAAACACCATATATTTT. Translation gives CASSFWGDSGGNTIYF.

This chain uses TRBV10-3 with TRBJ2-3, with 7 nucleotides matching TRBD2. V shed 4 bases and J 6 bases; nucleotides not matched to a gene: 16. Germline V gene sequence: CDR1 ENHRY, CDR2 SYGVKD. This CDR3 is built from 17 residues. DNA for the CDR3: TGTGCCATCAGTGTTATAGGGGCGGGGGATCTCGATGATACGCAGTATTTT. As protein: CAISVIGAGDLDDTQYF.

V is TRBV10-3 and J is TRBJ2-2; 7 bases line up with TRBD2. This CDR3 contains 17 residues. CDR1 ENHRY and CDR2 SYGVKD come from the germline V gene. Unmatched junction bases numbered 9, after V lost 3 bases and J lost 2 bases. The CDR3 reads CAISDSVGGRNTGELFF. The DNA of the CDR3 is TGTGCCATCAGTGATTCAGTGGGAGGGAGAAACACCGGGGAGCTGTTTTTT.

The J gene is TRBJ2-5, the V gene TRBV28, with a possible D match to TRBD2 (6 bases). With the DNA end fitting TRBJ2-7 better, the J assignment may be wrong. Germline V gene data show CDR1 as MDHEN and CDR2 as SYDVKM. The CDR3 covers 15 residues. The CDR3, as DNA: TGTGCCAGCAGAGGAGGGACCCCGGGAAACTACGAGCAGTACTTC. It is translated as CASRGGTPGNYEQYF.

This rearrangement joins TRBV2 to TRBJ1-5; no reliable D call. Trimming shortened V by 4 bases and J by 6 bases, and 16 bases separated the two germline ends. Germline values: CDR1 SNHLY, CDR2 FYNNEI. The CDR3 runs to 15 residues. The CDR3 sequence is CASSGGVSGSQPQHF. The CDR3 DNA follows: TGTGCCAGCAGTGGGGGAGTTTCGGGGAGTCAGCCCCAGCATTTT.

V gene TRBV6-5 combines with J gene TRBJ1-1; D call uncertain. Between the trimmed V and J ends, which lost 3 bases and 1 base, there was a span of 6 bases. The germline V gene encodes CDR1 MNHEY and CDR2 SVGAGI. This CDR3 comprises 13 residues. CDR3 sequence reads: CASSYQGNTEAFF. As DNA, the CDR3 is TGTGCCAGCAGTTATCAAGGGAACACTGAAGCTTTCTTT.